This T cell receptor (beta chain) was documented in a study of monozygotic twins with inflammatory bowel disease (dated by TCRdb to the late 2010s). A note on the overall study: The full study comprised around 28 monozygotic twin pairs: nine German pairs (four IBD-concordant, five IBD-discordant) and 19 IBD-discordant Danish pairs. Each individual had, on average, about 151 000 unique TCRalpha sequences and 181 000 unique TCRbeta sequences available for analysis. The search for disease-associated traits relied mainly on comparing, within discordant pairs, IBD patients with their genetically identical healthy co-twins.

As regards this clonotype: Its cognate antigen has yet to be identified.

Library preparation was by 5' RACE. The input for every TCR library was around 4,000 ng of total RNA. For each sample, cDNA synthesis was carried out in eight separate reactions using SMARTScribe reverse transcriptase. During cDNA synthesis, template switching introduced unique molecular identifiers that contained a 6-nucleotide sample barcode. Amplification of TCRalpha and TCRbeta cDNA involved two nested PCRs of approximately 16 and 10 cycles, and each PCR was followed by bead purification. Before amplification, the cDNA was both treated with uracil DNA-glycosylase and purified with the QIAquick PCR purification kit. The second PCR was the step at which Illumina TruSeq-compatible adapters and sample-specific barcodes were added. Library quality and concentration were checked on TapeStation and Qubit, and libraries were pooled at around 5.3 ng each. The pooled libraries were sequenced with 2 x 100 bp reads and custom sequencing primers on an Illumina HiSeq2500 single-index Rapid Run. Processing in the source paper ran as follows. MiGEC version 1.2.6 was used for UMI-based consensus assembly to correct PCR and sequencing errors. MiXCR version 2.1.1 handled V(D)J alignment, clonotype assembly and CDR3 extraction. Normalisation of gene usage, clonotype sharing and MAIT/NKT TCR abundance was achieved by analysing the top 1000, 10 000 and 20 000 clonotypes per sample. After downsampling to 27 000 UMIs, diversity was calculated as the inverse Simpson index using the vegan R package. Paired Mann-Whitney U tests on discordant twin pairs were used, with Benjamini-Hochberg multiple-testing correction. TCRdb reanalyzed the reads, keeping one entry per CDR3 protein sequence and omitting DNA. Clone size and V and J calls follow TCRdb, not the original study. This specimen's table enumerates about 160,000 distinct CDR3 sequences. Approximately 2.5% of the sample comes from the top ten.

The paper's findings and limits, for the study overall: Background noise and inter-individual variability may have been introduced into the repertoires by the differing immunosuppressive treatments among patients. The results gave no support for a single strong signal or clonotype linked to IBD. No difference in repertoire similarity was observed between concordant and discordant twins, possibly owing to limited statistical power. Measured by the inverse Simpson index, TCRbeta repertoire diversity was lower in IBD patients than in their healthy co-twins. Different T cell subtypes could not be distinguished in the analysis. IBD patients shared fewer clonotypes with other individuals than healthy twins did, most markedly in patients showing signs of disease activity.

From each donor, a roughly 2.6 ml peripheral blood sample was collected into PAXgene tubes and stored at -80 degrees C. Without any T cell sorting, total RNA was extracted from whole blood using the PAXgene blood miRNA kit on an automated QIAcube. Peripheral blood from monozygotic twin pairs concordant or discordant for inflammatory bowel disease was subjected to deep TCRalpha and TCRbeta repertoire profiling with unique molecular barcoding. Smoking habits were recorded for all twin pairs, with individuals classified as current, former or never smokers. Sequencing input: blood. The source is a human donor with ulcerative colitis or Crohn's disease, or a healthy co-twin of an affected twin (not recorded which).

The encoded CDR3 is CSAFSGQGNEKLFF. This sequence uses TRBV20-1 and TRBJ1-4; the D call of TRBD1 rests on TCRdb alone, since no DNA is present to check it. Reading the germline V gene (reference sequence) gives CDR1 DFQATT and CDR2 SNEGSKA. CDR3 length: 14 amino acids, cysteine to phenylalanine. No DNA sequence was recorded.